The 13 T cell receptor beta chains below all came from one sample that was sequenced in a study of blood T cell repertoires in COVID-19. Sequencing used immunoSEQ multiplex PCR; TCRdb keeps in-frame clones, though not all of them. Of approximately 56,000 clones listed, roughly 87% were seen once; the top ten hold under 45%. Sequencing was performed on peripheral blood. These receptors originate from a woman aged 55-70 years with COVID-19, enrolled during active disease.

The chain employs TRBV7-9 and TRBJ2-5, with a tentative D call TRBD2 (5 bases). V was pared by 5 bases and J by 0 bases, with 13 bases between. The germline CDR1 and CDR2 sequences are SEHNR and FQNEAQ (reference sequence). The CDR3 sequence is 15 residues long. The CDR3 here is CASSLDLDYQETQYF. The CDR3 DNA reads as TGTGCCAGCAGCCTCGATCTGGACTACCAAGAGACCCAGTACTTC. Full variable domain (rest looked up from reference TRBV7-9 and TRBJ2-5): DTGVSQNPRHKITKRGQNVTFRCDPISEHNRLYWYRQTLGQGPEFLTYFQNEAQLEKSRLLSDRFSAERPKGSFSTLEIQRTEQGDSAMYLCASSLDLDYQETQYFGPGTRLLVL.

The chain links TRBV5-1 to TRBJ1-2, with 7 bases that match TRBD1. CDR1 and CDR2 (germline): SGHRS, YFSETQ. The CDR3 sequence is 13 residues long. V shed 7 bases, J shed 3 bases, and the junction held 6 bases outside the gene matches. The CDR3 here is CASGEGAHYGYTF. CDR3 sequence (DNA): TGCGCCAGCGGAGAGGGGGCCCACTATGGCTACACCTTC. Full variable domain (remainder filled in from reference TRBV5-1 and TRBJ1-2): KAGVTQTPRYLIKTRGQQVTLSCSPISGHRSVSWYQQTPGQGLQFLFEYFSETQRNKGNFPGRFSGRQFSNSRSEMNVSTLELGDSALYLCASGEGAHYGYTFGSGTRLTVV.

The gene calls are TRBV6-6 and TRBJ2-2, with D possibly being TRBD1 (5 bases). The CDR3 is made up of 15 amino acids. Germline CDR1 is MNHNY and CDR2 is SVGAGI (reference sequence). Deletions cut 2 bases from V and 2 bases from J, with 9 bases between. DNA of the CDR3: TGTGCCAGCAGTTACCAGACAGCAAACACCGGGGAGCTGTTTTTT. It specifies CASSYQTANTGELFF.

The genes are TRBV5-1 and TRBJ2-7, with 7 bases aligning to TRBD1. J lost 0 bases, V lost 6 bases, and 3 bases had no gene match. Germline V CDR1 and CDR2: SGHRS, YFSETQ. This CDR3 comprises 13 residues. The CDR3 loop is CASNDRVSYEQYF. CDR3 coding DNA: TGCGCCAGCAATGACAGGGTCTCCTACGAGCAGTACTTC.

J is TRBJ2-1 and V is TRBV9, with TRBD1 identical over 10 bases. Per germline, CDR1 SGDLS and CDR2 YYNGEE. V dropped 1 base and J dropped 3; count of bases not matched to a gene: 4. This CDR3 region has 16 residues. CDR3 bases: TGTGCCAGCAGCGTACAGACAGGGGGCGGCTACAATGAGCAGTTCTTC. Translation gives CASSVQTGGGYNEQFF.

CDR3 region: CASSSRRWEKLFF. In DNA, the CDR3 is TGTGCCAGCAGCTCGCGCCGCTGGGAAAAACTGTTTTTT. The V call is TRBV7-9, the J call TRBJ1-4; D uncertain. The germline gives CDR1 SEHNR, CDR2 FQNEAQ (reference sequence). V was shortened by 4 bases and J by 8 bases, with 11 bases between the two germline ends. The length of the CDR3 is 13 residues.

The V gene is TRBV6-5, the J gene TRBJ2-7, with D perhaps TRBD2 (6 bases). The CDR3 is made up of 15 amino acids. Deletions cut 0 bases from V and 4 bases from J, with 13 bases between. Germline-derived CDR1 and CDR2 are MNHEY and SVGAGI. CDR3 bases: TGTGCCAGCAGTTACTCGCGGGTGGAGGGGTACGAGCAGTACTTC. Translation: CASSYSRVEGYEQYF.

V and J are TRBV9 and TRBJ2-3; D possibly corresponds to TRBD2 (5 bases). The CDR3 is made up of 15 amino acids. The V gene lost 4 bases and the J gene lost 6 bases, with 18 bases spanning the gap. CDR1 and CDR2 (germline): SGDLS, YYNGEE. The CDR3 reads CASSPGSSVGDTQYF. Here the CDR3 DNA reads TGTGCCAGCAGCCCGGGGAGCTCCGTCGGGGATACGCAGTATTTT.

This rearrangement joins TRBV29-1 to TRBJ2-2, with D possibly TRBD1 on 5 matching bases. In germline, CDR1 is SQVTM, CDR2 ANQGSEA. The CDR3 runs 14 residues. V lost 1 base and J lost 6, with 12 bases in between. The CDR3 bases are TGCAGCGTTGAAGGAGCAGGGATGCCCGGGGAGCTGTTTTTT. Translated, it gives CSVEGAGMPGELFF.

CDR3 nucleotides: TGTGCCAGCAGCCAAGTGCGGGGACGATACTCACCCCTCCACTTT. Translating it yields CASSQVRGRYSPLHF. The chain uses TRBV3-1 (or the pseudogene TRBV3-2) and TRBJ1-6; perhaps TRBD1 as D (5 bases). CDR1 and CDR2 (germline): LGHDT, YNNKEL (reference sequence). V lost 1 base, J lost 10 bases, and 14 bases lay in between. The CDR3 has 15 amino acids.

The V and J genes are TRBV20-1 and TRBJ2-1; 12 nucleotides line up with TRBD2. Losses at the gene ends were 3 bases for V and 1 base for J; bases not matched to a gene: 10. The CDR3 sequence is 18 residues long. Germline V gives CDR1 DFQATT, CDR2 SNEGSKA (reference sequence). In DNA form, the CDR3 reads TGCAGTGCTAGTGGACCTTGGACTAGCGGGATTTCCTACAATGAGCAGTTCTTC. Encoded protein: CSASGPWTSGISYNEQFF.

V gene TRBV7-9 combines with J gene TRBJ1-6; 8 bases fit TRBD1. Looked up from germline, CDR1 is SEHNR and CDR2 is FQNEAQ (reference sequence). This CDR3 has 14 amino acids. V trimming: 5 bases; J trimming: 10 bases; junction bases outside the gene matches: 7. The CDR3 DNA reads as TGTGCCAGCAGCCAAGGACAGGGAGGATCACCCCTCCACTTT. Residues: CASSQGQGGSPLHF.

This CDR3 reads CASSQAAAGTGELFF. The CDR3 DNA sequence: TGCGCCAGCAGCCAAGCTGCGGCCGGGACCGGGGAGCTGTTTTTT. The rearrangement links TRBV4-3 to TRBJ2-2, with D uncertain. The CDR3 is made up of 15 amino acids. Germline CDR1 is LGHNA and CDR2 is YSLEER. Trimming left V 1 base short and J 5 bases short, with 11 bases between.